This TCR beta chain was recovered during a study of T cell responses to AZD1222 COVID-19 vaccine. Using immunoSEQ multiplex PCR, the repertoire was profiled, and TCRdb retains in-frame clones only, with some absent. The table records more than 150,000 clones, roughly nine tenths of them present only once. General study points: Vaccination with two AZD1222 doses was followed by a rise in Spike-specific TCR breadth and depth. Nearly half of spike-specific TCRs reportedly go after variant regions that carry no mutations. In a largely white British group with more females than males, clonal diversity was possibly underestimated. Just 5 to 7 people given AZD1222 tested seropositive at baseline.

As regards this clone: Its cognate antigen is unknown.

The sequencing here drew on peripheral blood, taken on day 0 of AZD1222 vaccination. The clonotype comes from an adult in good health.

The CDR3 DNA reads as TGCGCCAGCAGCGGAGACAGTGCTAGCACAGATACGCAGTATTTT. This translates into CASSGDSASTDTQYF. V gene TRBV5-1 combines with J gene TRBJ2-3; a weak D match, TRBD1 (5 bases). The CDR3 is 15 amino acids. Germline V lookup: CDR1 SGHRS, CDR2 YFSETQ. V lost 4 bases, J lost 0 bases, and 12 bases lay in between.